This entry features one T cell receptor (beta chain) sequence. Its antigen is still unknown. This sample is part of a study of vaccination and CD4 T cells after COVID-19. The treatment was: roughly ten-day PBMC culture with coronavirus spike peptide pools or control peptides (ViraFEST assay). Sequencing of DNA taken from cultured CD4+ T cells relied on the Oncomine TCR Beta short-read assay. TCRdb re-called the PCR reads through MiXCR, storing one row per CDR3 protein. Of around 19,000 distinct CDR3 sequences in the sample, about two fifths were seen once. The V end was cut by 5 bases, the J end by 5 bases, with 15 bases between. CDR3 size: 14 residues. From germline, CDR1 is MGHRA and CDR2 YSYEKL.

The source of this sequence is a human donor who had recovered from COVID-19. Sequencing was carried out using CD4+ T cells from blood, cultured in vitro. The chain recombines TRBV4-1 with TRBJ1-1, with unresolved D. This CDR3 reads CASSSPTAATEAFF. For the CDR3, the DNA is TGCGCCAGCAGCTCACCGACCGCGGCGACTGAAGCTTTCTTT.